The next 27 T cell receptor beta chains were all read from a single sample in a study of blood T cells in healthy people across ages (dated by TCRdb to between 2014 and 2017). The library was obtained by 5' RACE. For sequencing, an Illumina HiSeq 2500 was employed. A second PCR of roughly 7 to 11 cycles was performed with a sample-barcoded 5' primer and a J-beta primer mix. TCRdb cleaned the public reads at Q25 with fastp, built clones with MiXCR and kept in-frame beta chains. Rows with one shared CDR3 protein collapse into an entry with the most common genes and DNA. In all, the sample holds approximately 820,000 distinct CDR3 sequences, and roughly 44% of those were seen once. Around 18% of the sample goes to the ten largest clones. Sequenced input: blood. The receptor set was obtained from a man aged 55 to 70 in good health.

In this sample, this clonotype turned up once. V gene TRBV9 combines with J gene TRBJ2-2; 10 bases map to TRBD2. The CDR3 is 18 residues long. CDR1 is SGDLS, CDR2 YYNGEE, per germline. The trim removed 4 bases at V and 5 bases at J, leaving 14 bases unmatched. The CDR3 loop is CASSSPASGGWRTGELFF. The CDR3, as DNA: TGTGCCAGCAGCTCCCCAGCTAGCGGGGGCTGGAGGACCGGGGAGCTGTTTTTT. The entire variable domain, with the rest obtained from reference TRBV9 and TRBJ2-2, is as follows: DSGVTQTPKHLITATGQRVTLRCSPRSGDLSVYWYQQSLDQGLQFLIQYYNGEERAKGNILERFSAQQFPDLHSELNLSSLELGDSALYFCASSSPASGGWRTGELFFGEGSRLTVL.

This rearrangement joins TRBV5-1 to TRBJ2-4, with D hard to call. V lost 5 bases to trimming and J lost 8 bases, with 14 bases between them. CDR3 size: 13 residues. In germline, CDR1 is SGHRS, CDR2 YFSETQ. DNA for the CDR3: TGCGCCAGCAGGGAGTTTGAAGAGGACATTCAGTACTTC. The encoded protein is CASREFEEDIQYF.

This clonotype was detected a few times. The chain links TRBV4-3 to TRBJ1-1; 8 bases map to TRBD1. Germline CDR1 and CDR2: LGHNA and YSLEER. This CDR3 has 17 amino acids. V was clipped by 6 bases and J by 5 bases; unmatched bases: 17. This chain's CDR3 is CASSRRDRSHRETEAFF. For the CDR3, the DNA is TGCGCCAGCAGTCGCCGGGACAGGTCTCACAGGGAAACTGAAGCTTTCTTT.

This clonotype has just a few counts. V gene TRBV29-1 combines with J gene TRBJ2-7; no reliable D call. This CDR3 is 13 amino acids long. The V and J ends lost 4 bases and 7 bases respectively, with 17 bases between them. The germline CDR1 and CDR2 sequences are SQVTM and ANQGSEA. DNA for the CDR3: TGCAGCGTTGTTCCGGGTTTCTACAATGAGCAGTACTTC. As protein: CSVVPGFYNEQYF.

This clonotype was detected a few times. CDR3 DNA: TGCGCCAGCAGCCCCTACGGGGGGCGAGAGGATGAGCAGTTCTTC. Translation: CASSPYGGREDEQFF. This chain joins TRBV4-3 and TRBJ2-1, with D tentatively TRBD2 (7 bases). CDR3 length equals 15 residues. V was shortened by 4 bases and J by 8 bases, with 18 bases between the two germline ends. CDR1 is LGHNA, CDR2 YSLEER, per germline.

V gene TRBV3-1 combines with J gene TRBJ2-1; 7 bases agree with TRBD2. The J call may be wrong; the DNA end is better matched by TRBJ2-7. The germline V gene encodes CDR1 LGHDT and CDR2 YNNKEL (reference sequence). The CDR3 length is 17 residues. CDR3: CASSPLGRGSSYNEQYF. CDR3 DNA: TGTGCCAGCAGCCCCTTGGGGCGGGGGAGCTCCTACAATGAGCAGTACTTC.

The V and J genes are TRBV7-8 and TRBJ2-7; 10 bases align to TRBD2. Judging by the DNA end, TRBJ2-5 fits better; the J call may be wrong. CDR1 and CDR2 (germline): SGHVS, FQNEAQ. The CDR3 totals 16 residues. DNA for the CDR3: TGTGCCAGCAGCTTAGGCGCCGGGACTAGCGAGGAGACCCAGTACTTC. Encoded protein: CASSLGAGTSEETQYF.

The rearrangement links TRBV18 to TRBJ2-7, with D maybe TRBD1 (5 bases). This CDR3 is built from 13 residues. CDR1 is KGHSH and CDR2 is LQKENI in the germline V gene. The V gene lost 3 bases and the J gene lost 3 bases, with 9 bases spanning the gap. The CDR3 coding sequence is TGTGCCAGCTCACCCGACAGCTACTACGAGCAGTACTTC. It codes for CASSPDSYYEQYF.

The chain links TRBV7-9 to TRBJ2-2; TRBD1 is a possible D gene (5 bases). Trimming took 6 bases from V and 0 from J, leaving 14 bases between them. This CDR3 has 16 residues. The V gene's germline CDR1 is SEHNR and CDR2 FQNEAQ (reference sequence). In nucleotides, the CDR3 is TGTGCCAGCAGTCTTCAGGGAATTGCGAACACCGGGGAGCTGTTTTTT. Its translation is CASSLQGIANTGELFF.

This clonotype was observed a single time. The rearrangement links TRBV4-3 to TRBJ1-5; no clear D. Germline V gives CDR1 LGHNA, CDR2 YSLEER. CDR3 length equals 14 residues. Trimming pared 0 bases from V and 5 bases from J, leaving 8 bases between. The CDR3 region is CASSQEDRYQPQHF. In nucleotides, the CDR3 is TGCGCCAGCAGCCAAGAGGACCGTTATCAGCCCCAGCATTTT.

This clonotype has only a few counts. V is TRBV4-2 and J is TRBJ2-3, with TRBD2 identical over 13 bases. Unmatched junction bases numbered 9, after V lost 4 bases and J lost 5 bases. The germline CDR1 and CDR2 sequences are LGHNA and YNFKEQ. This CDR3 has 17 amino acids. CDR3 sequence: CASSPPGLAGKEDTQYF. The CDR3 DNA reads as TGTGCCAGCAGCCCCCCGGGACTAGCGGGGAAGGAAGATACGCAGTATTTT.

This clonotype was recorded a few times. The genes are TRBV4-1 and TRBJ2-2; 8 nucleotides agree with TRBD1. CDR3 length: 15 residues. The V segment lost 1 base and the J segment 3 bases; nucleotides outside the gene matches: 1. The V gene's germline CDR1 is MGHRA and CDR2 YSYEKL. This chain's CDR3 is CASSQGTGYTGELFF. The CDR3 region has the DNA TGCGCCAGCAGCCAAGGGACAGGGTACACCGGGGAGCTGTTTTTT.

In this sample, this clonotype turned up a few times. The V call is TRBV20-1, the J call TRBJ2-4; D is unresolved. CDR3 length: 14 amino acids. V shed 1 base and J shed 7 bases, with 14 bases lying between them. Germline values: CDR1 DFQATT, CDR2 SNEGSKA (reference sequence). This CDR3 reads CSARADGLSNIQYF. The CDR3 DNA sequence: TGCAGTGCTAGAGCTGATGGGTTGAGTAACATTCAGTACTTC.

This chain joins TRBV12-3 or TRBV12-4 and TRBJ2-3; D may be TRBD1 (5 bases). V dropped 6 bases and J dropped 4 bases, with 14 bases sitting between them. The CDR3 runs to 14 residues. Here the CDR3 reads CASSPTGVADTQYF. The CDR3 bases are TGTGCCAGCAGCCCCACAGGAGTCGCAGATACGCAGTATTTT.

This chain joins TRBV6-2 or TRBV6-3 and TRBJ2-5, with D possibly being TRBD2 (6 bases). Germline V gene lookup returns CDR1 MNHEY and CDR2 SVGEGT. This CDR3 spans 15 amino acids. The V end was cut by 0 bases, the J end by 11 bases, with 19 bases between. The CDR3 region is CASSYSSGLPLEQYF. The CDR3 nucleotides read TGTGCCAGCAGTTACTCGAGTGGACTACCTTTGGAGCAGTACTTC.

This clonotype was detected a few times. In DNA, the CDR3 is TGTGCCAGCAGCCCAACGACAGGGGGGACCACAGATACGCAGTATTTT. It yields the protein CASSPTTGGTTDTQYF. This chain joins TRBV7-9 and TRBJ2-3, with 9 bases matching TRBD1. Germline V lookup: CDR1 SEHNR, CDR2 FQNEAQ (reference sequence). V gave up 5 bases and J gave up 2 bases; unmatched junction bases: 8. The CDR3 has 16 residues.

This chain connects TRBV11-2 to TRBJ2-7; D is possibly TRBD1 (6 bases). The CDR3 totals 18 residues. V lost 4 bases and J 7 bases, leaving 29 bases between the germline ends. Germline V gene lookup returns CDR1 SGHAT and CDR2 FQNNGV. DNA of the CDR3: TGTGCCAGCAGCTCTATGGGCAGGGGCCCCCTCTCCTACAATGAGCAGTACTTC. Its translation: CASSSMGRGPLSYNEQYF.

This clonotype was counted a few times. This chain's CDR3 is CASSFSLAGGNNEQFF. CDR3 bases: TGTGCCAGCAGTTTCTCACTAGCGGGGGGTAACAATGAGCAGTTCTTC. The V call is TRBV12-3 or TRBV12-4, the J call TRBJ2-1; 12 bases map to TRBD2. CDR3 length equals 16 residues. Trimming cost V 3 bases and J 5 bases; bases outside gene matches: 5.

CDR3 nucleotide sequence: TGTGCCACCAGCAGAGAGGTCGGGAAACTGTTTTTT. Residues: CATSREVGKLFF. The chain is built from TRBV15 and TRBJ1-4, with no clear D. Germline V gives CDR1 LNHNV, CDR2 YYDKDF (reference sequence). The CDR3 sequence is 12 residues long. The V end was cut by 0 bases, the J end by 11 bases, with 7 bases between.

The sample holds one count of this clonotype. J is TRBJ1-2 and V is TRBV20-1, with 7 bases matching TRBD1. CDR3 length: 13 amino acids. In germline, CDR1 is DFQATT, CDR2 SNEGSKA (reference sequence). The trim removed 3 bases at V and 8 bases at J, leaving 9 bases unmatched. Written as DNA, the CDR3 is TGCAGTGCTAGGAGTGGGGGGACAGCGGGCTACACCTTC. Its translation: CSARSGGTAGYTF.

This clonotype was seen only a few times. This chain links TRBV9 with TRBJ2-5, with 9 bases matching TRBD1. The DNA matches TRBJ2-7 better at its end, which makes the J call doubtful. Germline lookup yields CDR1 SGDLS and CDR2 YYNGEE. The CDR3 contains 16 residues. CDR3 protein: CASSVAGQGSLYEQYF. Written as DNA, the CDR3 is TGTGCCAGCAGCGTAGCCGGACAGGGGAGTCTCTACGAGCAGTACTTC.

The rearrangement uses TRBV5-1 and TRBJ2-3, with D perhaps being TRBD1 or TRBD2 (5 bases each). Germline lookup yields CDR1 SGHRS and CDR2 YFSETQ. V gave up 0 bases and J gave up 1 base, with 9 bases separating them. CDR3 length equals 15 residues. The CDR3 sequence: CASSLDGTRTDTQYF. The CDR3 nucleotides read TGCGCCAGCAGCTTGGACGGGACCCGCACAGATACGCAGTATTTT.

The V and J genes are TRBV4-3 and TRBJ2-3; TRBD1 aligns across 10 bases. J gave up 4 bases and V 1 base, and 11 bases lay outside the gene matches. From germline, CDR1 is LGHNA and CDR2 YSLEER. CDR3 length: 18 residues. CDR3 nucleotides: TGCGCCAGCAGCCAAGCCCCCGGGACAGGGGACCGCGCAGATACGCAGTATTTT. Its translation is CASSQAPGTGDRADTQYF.

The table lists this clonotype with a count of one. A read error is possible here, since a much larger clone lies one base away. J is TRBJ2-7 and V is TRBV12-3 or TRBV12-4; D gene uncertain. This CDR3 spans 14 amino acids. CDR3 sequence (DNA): TGTGCCGGCAGCCCTGACGGATACTCCTACGAGCAGTACTTC. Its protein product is CAGSPDGYSYEQYF.

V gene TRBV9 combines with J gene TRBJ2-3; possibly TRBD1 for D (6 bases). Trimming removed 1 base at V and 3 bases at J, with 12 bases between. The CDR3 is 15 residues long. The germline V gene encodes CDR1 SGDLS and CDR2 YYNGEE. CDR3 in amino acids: CASSVWGRLTDTQYF. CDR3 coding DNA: TGTGCCAGCAGCGTATGGGGGCGTCTGACAGATACGCAGTATTTT.

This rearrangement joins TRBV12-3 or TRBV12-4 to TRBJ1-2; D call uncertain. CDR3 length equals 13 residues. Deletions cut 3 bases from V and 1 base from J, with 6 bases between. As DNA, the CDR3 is TGTGCCAGCAGTTTCCAGTTTAACTATGGCTACACCTTC. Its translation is CASSFQFNYGYTF.

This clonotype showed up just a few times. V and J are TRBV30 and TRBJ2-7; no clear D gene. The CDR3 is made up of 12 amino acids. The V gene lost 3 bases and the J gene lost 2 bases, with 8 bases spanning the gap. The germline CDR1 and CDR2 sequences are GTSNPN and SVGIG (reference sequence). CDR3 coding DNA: TGTGCCTGGAGACAGCGAGCCTACGAGCAGTACTTC. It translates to CAWRQRAYEQYF.